A selection of T cell receptor beta chains follows, all from one sample in a study of metastatic and nonmetastatic thyroid tumors. With MiXCR, TCRdb called clones anew from the PCR reads. There are under 50,000 clones in the sample; more than 20% occur only once, and about 3.8% lies in the top ten. The specimen was blood. The receptors derive from a male donor with papillary thyroid cancer or a benign thyroid nodule (not recorded which). Some clones in this sample may be carry-over from other donors' samples. Both conserved end residues are part of each CDR3. A D gene is named only where the DNA matches it firmly. Expanded clones are given a class, and other clones once, few, many or no size at all.

abundance: many; j_gene: TRBJ2-3; len: 17; d_gene: TRBD2; v_gene: TRBV12-3/TRBV12-4; CDR3aa: CASSLRWGTSGTDTQYF; CDR3nt: TGTGCCAGCAGTTTACGGTGGGGGACTAGCGGTACAGATACGCAGTATTTT
abundance: many; j_gene: TRBJ2-2; len: 17; d_gene: TRBD1; v_gene: TRBV9; CDR3aa: CASSVERTGVGTGELFF; CDR3nt: TGTGCCAGCAGCGTAGAAAGGACAGGGGTTGGCACCGGGGAGCTGTTTTTT
abundance: -; j_gene: TRBJ2-2; len: 15; d_gene: -; v_gene: TRBV7-9; CDR3aa: CVSSFGMLVAGELFF; CDR3nt: TGTGTCAGCAGCTTCGGCATGCTGGTGGCCGGTGAGCTGTTTTTT
abundance: many; j_gene: TRBJ2-7; len: 14; d_gene: TRBD1; v_gene: TRBV9; CDR3aa: CASSPGTGTYEQYF; CDR3nt: TGTGCCAGCAGCCCGGGGACAGGGACTTACGAGCAGTACTTC
abundance: few; j_gene: TRBJ1-6; len: 15; d_gene: -; v_gene: TRBV5-6; CDR3aa: CASSPVDTVYSPLHF; CDR3nt: TGTGCCAGCAGCCCCGTGGACACGGTTTATTCACCCCTCCACTTT
abundance: many; j_gene: TRBJ2-1; len: 14; d_gene: TRBD1; v_gene: TRBV29-1; CDR3aa: CSVSNRGQRDEQFF; CDR3nt: TGCAGCGTCTCTAACAGGGGTCAAAGGGATGAGCAGTTCTTC
abundance: -; j_gene: TRBJ1-1; len: 14; d_gene: -; v_gene: TRBV19; CDR3aa: CASSMAGSNTDALF; CDR3nt: TGTGCCAGTAGTATGGCGGGTTCTAACACTGATGCTTTGTTT
abundance: many; j_gene: TRBJ2-3; len: 17; d_gene: TRBD2; v_gene: TRBV6-6; CDR3aa: CASSYSISSGRPDTQYF; CDR3nt: TGTGCCAGCAGTTACTCGATATCTAGCGGGAGACCAGATACGCAGTATTTT
abundance: many; j_gene: TRBJ2-1; len: 16; d_gene: -; v_gene: TRBV9; CDR3aa: CASSTSTAVSYNEQFF; CDR3nt: TGTGCCAGCAGCACCAGTACAGCAGTCTCCTACAATGAGCAGTTCTTC
abundance: many; j_gene: TRBJ2-3; len: 16; d_gene: TRBD2; v_gene: TRBV4-2; CDR3aa: CASSPGLAGGTDTQYF; CDR3nt: TGTGCCAGCAGCCCGGGACTAGCGGGGGGAACAGATACGCAGTATTTT
abundance: -; j_gene: TRBJ1-4; len: 12; d_gene: TRBD1; v_gene: TRBV20-1; CDR3aa: CSARGVWGKLFF; CDR3nt: TGCAGTGCCAGGGGGGTATGGGGGAAACTGTTTTTT
abundance: many; j_gene: TRBJ1-1; len: 12; d_gene: -; v_gene: TRBV11-1; CDR3aa: CASSGRSTEAFF; CDR3nt: TGTGCCAGCAGTGGACGGAGTACTGAAGCTTTCTTT
abundance: -; j_gene: TRBJ2-5; len: 17; d_gene: -; v_gene: TRBV4-2; CDR3aa: CASSQEGAGRVQETQYF; CDR3nt: TGTGCCAGCAGCCAAGAGGGGGCGGGGCGGGTCCAAGAGACCCAGTACTTC
abundance: many; j_gene: TRBJ2-3; len: 15; d_gene: -; v_gene: TRBV11-1; CDR3aa: CASSLVADSLDTQYF; CDR3nt: TGTGCCAGCAGCTTAGTGGCGGACTCCTTGGATACGCAGTATTTT
abundance: many; j_gene: TRBJ2-5; len: 15; d_gene: TRBD2; v_gene: TRBV7-7; CDR3aa: CASSLAVTSGQTQYF; CDR3nt: TGTGCTAGCAGCTTAGCCGTGACTAGCGGACAGACCCAGTACTTC
abundance: -; j_gene: TRBJ2-1; len: 16; d_gene: TRBD2; v_gene: TRBV5-4; CDR3aa: CASSSDGGGSYNEQFF; CDR3nt: TGTGCCAGCAGCTCCGATGGGGGGGGCTCCTACAATGAGCAGTTCTTC
abundance: few; j_gene: TRBJ2-7; len: 15; d_gene: -; v_gene: TRBV28; CDR3aa: CASIGRLISPYEQYF; CDR3nt: TGTGCCAGCATAGGAAGACTTATCTCCCCCTACGAGCAGTACTTC
abundance: many; j_gene: TRBJ2-7; len: 13; d_gene: -; v_gene: TRBV5-1; CDR3aa: CASSLDTSYEQYF; CDR3nt: TGCGCCAGCAGCTTGGACACCTCCTACGAGCAGTACTTC